This T cell receptor beta chain was found in a study of PD-1 blockade in classical Hodgkin lymphoma. Autologous stem cell transplantation was followed by relapse in every patient, and brentuximab vedotin exposure varied. The study recorded best responses of complete response, partial response or progressive disease. Deletions cut 0 bases from V and 4 bases from J, with 15 bases between. The CDR3 is made up of 16 amino acids. Germline V CDR1 and CDR2: LGHNA, YSLEER. Measured with immunoSEQ multiplex PCR; TCRdb has only the in-frame clones, and not every one. The table records tens of thousands of clones, approximately 88% of them present only once.

This receptor was obtained from a human donor with classical Hodgkin lymphoma. J is TRBJ1-2 and V is TRBV4-3; D is uncertain. Sequenced material: peripheral blood mononuclear cells (PBMCs), taken at baseline. The chain's CDR3 is CASSQDRNILGYGYTF. The CDR3, as DNA: TGCGCCAGCAGCCAAGATCGGAACATTTTGGGCTATGGCTACACCTTC.